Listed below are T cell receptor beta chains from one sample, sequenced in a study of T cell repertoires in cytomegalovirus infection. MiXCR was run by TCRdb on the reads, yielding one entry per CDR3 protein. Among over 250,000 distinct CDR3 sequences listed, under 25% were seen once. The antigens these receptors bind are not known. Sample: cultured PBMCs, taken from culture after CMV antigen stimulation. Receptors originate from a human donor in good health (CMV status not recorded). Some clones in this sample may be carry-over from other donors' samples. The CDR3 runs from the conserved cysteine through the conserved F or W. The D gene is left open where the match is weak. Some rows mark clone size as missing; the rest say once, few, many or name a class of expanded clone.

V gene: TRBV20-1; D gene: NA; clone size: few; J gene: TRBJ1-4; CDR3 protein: CSAMREKLFF; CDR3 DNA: TGCAGTGCTATGAGGGAAAAACTGTTTTTT
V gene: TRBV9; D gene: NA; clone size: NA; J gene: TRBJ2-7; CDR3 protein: CASSLGWGEQYF; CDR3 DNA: TGTGCCAGCAGCCTCGGATGGGGCGAGCAGTACTTC
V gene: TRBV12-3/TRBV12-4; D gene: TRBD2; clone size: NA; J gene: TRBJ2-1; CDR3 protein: CASSQLAGGPNEQFF; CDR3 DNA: TGTGCCAGCAGTCAACTAGCGGGAGGGCCCAATGAGCAGTTCTTC
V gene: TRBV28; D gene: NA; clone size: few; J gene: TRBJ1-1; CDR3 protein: CASRGPGRLNTEAFF; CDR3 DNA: TGTGCCAGCAGGGGACCGGGACGGTTAAACACTGAAGCTTTCTTT
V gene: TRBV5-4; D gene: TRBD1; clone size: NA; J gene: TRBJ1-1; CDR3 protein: CASSGQGMGENEAFF; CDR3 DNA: TGTGCCAGCAGTGGACAGGGCATGGGAGAGAATGAAGCTTTCTTT
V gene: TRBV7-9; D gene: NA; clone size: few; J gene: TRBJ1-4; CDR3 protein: CASRQGFEKLFF; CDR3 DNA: TGTGCCAGCAGACAGGGTTTCGAAAAACTGTTTTTT
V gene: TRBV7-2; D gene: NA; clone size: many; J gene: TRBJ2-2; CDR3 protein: CASDIGAGPGTGELFF; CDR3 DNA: TGTGCCAGCGACATTGGGGCGGGACCGGGAACCGGGGAGCTGTTTTTT
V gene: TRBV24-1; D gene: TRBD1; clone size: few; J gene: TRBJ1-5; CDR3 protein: CATSDPGQGNWPQHF; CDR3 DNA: TGTGCCACCAGTGACCCGGGACAGGGAAATTGGCCCCAGCATTTT
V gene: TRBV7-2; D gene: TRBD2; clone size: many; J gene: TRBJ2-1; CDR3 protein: CASSYGTSGSYEQFF; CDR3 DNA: TGTGCCAGCAGCTACGGGACTAGCGGGAGCTATGAGCAGTTCTTC
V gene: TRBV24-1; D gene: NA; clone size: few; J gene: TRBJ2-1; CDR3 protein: CATSDSSSHYNEQFF; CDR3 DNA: TGTGCCACCAGTGATTCGTCTAGTCACTACAATGAGCAGTTCTTC
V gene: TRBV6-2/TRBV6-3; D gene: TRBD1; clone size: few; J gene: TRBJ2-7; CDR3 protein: CASSYSRQGFYEQYF; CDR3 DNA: TGTGCCAGCAGTTACAGTCGACAGGGGTTCTACGAGCAGTACTTC
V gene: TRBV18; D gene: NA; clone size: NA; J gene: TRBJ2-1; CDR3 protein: CASSLGRVNYNEQFF; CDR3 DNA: TGTGCCAGCTCCCTCGGTAGAGTCAATTACAATGAGCAGTTCTTC
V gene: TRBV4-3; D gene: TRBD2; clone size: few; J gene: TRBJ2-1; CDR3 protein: CASSQDWAGGEEQFF; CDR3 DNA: TGCGCCAGCAGCCAAGACTGGGCGGGAGGGGAAGAGCAGTTCTTC
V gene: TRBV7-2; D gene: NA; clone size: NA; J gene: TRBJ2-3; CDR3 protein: CASSRRTSTDTQYF; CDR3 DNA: TGTGCCAGCAGCCGGAGGACTAGCACAGATACGCAGTATTTT
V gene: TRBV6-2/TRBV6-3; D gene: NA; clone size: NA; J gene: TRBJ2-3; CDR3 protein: CASSYSIERASPLRDTQYF; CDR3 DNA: TGTGCCAGCAGTTACTCGATCGAGAGGGCTAGCCCGCTGAGAGATACGCAGTATTTT
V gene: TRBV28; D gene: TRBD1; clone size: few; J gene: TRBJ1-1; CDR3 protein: CASSLARGDTEAFF; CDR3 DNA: TGTGCCAGCAGTTTAGCCAGGGGGGACACTGAAGCTTTCTTT
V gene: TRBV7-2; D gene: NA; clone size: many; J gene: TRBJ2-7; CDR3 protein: CASSHSYEQYF; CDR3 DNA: TGTGCCAGCAGCCACTCCTACGAGCAGTACTTC
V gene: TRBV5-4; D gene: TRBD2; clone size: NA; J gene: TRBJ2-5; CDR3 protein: CASSQPLAGGQKTQYF; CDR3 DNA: TGTGCCAGCAGCCAGCCACTAGCGGGAGGCCAAAAGACCCAGTACTTC
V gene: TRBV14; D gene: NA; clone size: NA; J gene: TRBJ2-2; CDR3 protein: CASIRGGLLDGELFF; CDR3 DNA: TGTGCCAGCATTCGGGGTGGATTATTAGATGGGGAGCTGTTTTTT
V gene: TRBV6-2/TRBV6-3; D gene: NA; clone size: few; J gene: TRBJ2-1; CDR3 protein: CASNDPPVGYNEQFF; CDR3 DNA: TGTGCCAGCAACGACCCCCCGGTAGGATACAATGAGCAGTTCTTC
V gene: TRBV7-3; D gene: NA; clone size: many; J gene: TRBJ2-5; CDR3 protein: CASSSVGRTDETQYF; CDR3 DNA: TGTGCCAGCAGCTCGGTCGGCAGGACGGATGAGACCCAGTACTTC
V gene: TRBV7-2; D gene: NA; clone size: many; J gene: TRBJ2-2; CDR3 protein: CASSSDITNTGELFF; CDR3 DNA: TGTGCCAGCAGCTCAGACATAACGAACACCGGGGAGCTGTTTTTT
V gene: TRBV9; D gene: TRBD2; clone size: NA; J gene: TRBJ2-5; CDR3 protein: CASSAGTSGSSETQYF; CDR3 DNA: TGTGCCAGCAGCGCCGGGACTAGCGGGAGTTCAGAGACCCAGTACTTC
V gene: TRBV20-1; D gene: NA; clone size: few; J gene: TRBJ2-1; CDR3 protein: CSARDSGSISNEQFF; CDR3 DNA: TGCAGTGCTAGAGATTCGGGGTCTATCTCCAATGAGCAGTTCTTC
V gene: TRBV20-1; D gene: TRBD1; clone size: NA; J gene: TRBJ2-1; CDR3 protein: CSARSDREQFF; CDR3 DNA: TGCAGTGCTAGATCGGACAGGGAACAGTTCTTC
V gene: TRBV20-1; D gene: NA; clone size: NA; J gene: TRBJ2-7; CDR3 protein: CSASPGISYEQYF; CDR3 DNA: TGCAGTGCTAGCCCAGGGATTAGCTACGAGCAGTACTTC
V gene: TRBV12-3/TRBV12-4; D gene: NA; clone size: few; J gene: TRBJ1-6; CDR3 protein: CASSLEGVDSPLHF; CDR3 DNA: TGTGCCAGCAGTTTGGAGGGCGTGGATTCACCCCTCCACTTT
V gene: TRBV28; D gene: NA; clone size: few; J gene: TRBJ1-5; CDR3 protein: CASSPMTLYSNQPQHF; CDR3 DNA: TGTGCCAGCAGCCCTATGACACTCTATAGCAATCAGCCCCAGCATTTT
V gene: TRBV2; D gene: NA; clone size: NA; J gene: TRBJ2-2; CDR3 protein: CASSKGSNTGELFF; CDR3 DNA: TGTGCCAGCAGTAAGGGGTCGAACACCGGGGAGCTGTTTTTT
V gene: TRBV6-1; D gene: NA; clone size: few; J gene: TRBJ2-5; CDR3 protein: CASSPGDFWETQYF; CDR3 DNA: TGTGCCAGCAGCCCCGGGGACTTTTGGGAGACCCAGTACTTC
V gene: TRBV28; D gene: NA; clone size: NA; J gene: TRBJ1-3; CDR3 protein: CASSSPEGAGNTIYF; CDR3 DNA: TGTGCCAGCAGTTCCCCGGAGGGAGCGGGAAACACCATATATTTT
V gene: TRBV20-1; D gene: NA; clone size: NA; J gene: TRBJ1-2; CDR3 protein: CSASGYNGYTF; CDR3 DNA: TGCAGTGCTAGTGGGTACAATGGCTACACCTTC
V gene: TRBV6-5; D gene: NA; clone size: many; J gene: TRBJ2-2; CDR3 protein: CASQGFTGELFF; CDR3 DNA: TGTGCCAGTCAGGGATTCACCGGGGAGCTGTTTTTT
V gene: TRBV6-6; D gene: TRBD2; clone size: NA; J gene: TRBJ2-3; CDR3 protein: CASSYDASGSLDTQYF; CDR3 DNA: TGTGCCAGCAGTTACGACGCTAGCGGGAGCCTTGATACGCAGTATTTT
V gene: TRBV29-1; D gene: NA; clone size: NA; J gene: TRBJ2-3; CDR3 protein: CSVVGGISDTQYF; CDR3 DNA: TGCAGCGTTGTGGGCGGTATTTCAGATACGCAGTATTTT
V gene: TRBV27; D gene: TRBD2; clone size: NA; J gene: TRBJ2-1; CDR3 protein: CASSPTLAGEQFF; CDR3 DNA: TGTGCCAGCAGCCCGACTTTAGCGGGTGAGCAGTTCTTC
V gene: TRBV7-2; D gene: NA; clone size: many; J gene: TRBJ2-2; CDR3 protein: CASSPGSITGELFF; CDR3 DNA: TGTGCCAGCAGCCCCGGGAGTATCACCGGGGAGCTGTTTTTT
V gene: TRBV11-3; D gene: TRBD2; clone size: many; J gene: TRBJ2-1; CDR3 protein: CASSLEYWREGGSYNEQFF; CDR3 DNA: TGTGCCAGCAGCTTAGAGTATTGGCGGGAGGGTGGTTCCTACAATGAGCAGTTCTTC
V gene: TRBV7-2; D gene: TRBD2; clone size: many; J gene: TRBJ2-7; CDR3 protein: CASSLGMTREGQYF; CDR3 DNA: TGTGCCAGCAGCTTAGGAATGACGAGGGAGGGGCAGTACTTC
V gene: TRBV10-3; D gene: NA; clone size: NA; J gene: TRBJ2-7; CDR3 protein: CAISHRDSSSYEQYF; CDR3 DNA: TGTGCCATCAGTCACCGGGATTCGAGCTCCTACGAGCAGTACTTC
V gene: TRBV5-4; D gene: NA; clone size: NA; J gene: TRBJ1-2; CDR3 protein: CASSLDGGIGGYTF; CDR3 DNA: TGTGCCAGCAGCTTGGATGGGGGGATAGGCGGCTACACCTTC
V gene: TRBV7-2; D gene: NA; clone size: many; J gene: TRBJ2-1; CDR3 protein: CASSPIRKDLSSYNEQFF; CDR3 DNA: TGTGCCAGCAGCCCCATCCGGAAAGACTTGAGCTCCTACAATGAGCAGTTCTTC
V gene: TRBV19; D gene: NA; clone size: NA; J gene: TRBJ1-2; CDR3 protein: CASRRADKPLGSVDYGYTF; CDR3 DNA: TGTGCCAGTAGACGGGCTGATAAACCTCTCGGGAGCGTTGACTATGGCTACACCTTC
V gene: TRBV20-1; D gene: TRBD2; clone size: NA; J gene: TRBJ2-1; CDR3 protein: CSARDLGSGRGSYNEQFF; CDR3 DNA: TGCAGTGCTAGAGATCTTGGTAGCGGGAGGGGATCCTACAATGAGCAGTTCTTC
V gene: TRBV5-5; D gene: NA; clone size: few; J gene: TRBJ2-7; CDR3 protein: CASSLAGINEQYF; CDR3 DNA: TGTGCCAGCAGCTTGGCAGGTATCAACGAGCAGTACTTC
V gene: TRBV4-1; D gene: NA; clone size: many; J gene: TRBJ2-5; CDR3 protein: CASSQDPSETQYF; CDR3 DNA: TGCGCCAGCAGCCAAGACCCCAGCGAGACCCAGTACTTC
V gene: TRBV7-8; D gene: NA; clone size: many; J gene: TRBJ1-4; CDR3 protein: CASSLYGRHASTGTNEKLFF; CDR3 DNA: TGTGCCAGCAGCTTATACGGGAGACACGCCTCAACAGGCACTAATGAAAAACTGTTTTTT